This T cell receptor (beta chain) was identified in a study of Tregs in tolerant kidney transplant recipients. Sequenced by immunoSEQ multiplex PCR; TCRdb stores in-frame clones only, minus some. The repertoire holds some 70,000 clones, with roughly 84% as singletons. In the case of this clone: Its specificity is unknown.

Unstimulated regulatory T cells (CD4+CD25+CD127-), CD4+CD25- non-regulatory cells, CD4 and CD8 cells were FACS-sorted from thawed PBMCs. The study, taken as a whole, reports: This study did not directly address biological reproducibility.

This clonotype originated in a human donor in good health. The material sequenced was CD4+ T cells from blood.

The CDR3 coding sequence is TGTGCCAGCAGCTTAGGGTGGGGCCAAGAGACCCAGTACTTC. This translates into CASSLGWGQETQYF. This chain uses TRBV11-2 with TRBJ2-5, with unresolved D. Germline loops: CDR1 SGHAT, CDR2 FQNNGV. The V and J ends lost 1 base and 1 base respectively, with 7 bases between them. There are 14 residues in the CDR3.